This record concerns one TCR beta chain sequence. The data originate from a study of blood T cell repertoires in COVID-19. Study-level background: T cells, B-cell-depleted T cells, or PBMCs provided the cDNA or gDNA that served as material.

Clones were sequenced by immunoSEQ multiplex PCR, and TCRdb holds only the in-frame ones, with some missing. The data hold some 140,000 clones, with over 60% observed a single time. V shed 5 bases, J shed 5 bases, and the junction held 3 bases outside the gene matches. Germline CDR1 SGHTA, CDR2 FQGNSA. This CDR3 has 13 amino acids. The gene calls are TRBV7-2 and TRBJ2-7; TRBD1 matches 10 bases. The sample comprised peripheral blood. This TCR came from a man older than 75 with acute or convalescent COVID-19. The CDR3 DNA follows: TGTGCCAGCAGCCGGGACAGGGGAGACGAGCAGTACTTC. Encoded protein: CASSRDRGDEQYF.